This record concerns one T cell receptor (beta chain) sequence. The method was immunoSEQ multiplex PCR; TCRdb's version includes in-frame clones alone and lacks a portion of them. The data show around 100,000 clones, around 90% seen once. This entry is derived from a study of blood T cell repertoires in COVID-19. This CDR3 is 15 amino acids long. The V end was cut by 2 bases, the J end by 4 bases, with 14 bases between. Germline V gene sequence: CDR1 WNHNN, CDR2 SYGVQD (reference sequence). The chain joins TRBV10-1 to TRBJ1-1; D gene uncertain. The sample taken for sequencing was peripheral blood. The TCR was taken from a man older than 75 with acute or convalescent COVID-19. In DNA form, the CDR3 reads TGCGCCAGCAGTGAGAGGACCCAGCGGGGCACTGAAGCTTTCTTT. It codes for CASSERTQRGTEAFF.